This T cell receptor beta chain comes out of a study of blood T cell repertoires in COVID-19. Generated by immunoSEQ multiplex PCR, the TCRdb table keeps only in-frame clones and is missing some. This sample yields 250,000 to 300,000 clones, of which approximately 85% are seen a single time; 1.5% to 2% belongs to the top ten. Participant ages covered about 18 to 100 years across around 25 US areas. The study assigned cohorts using participant-reported clinical history. Germline V gene data show CDR1 as SNHLY and CDR2 as FYNNEI. This CDR3 spans 15 amino acids. V trimming: 5 bases; J trimming: 4 bases; junction bases outside the gene matches: 7.

What was sequenced was PBMCs or T cells enriched from blood (not recorded which). The source of this sequence is a woman aged 45 to 65 who had recovered from COVID-19. The chain combines TRBV2 with TRBJ2-1; 8 bases are shared with TRBD1. CDR3 sequence reads: CASSRQGSGYNEQFF. The CDR3 DNA reads as TGTGCCAGCAGTCGACAGGGGAGCGGGTACAATGAGCAGTTCTTC.